This TCR beta chain originates from a study of tumor-infiltrating lymphocytes in primary liver carcinoma. Study at large: The patients presented with primary liver carcinoma, which was managed through surgical resection. All patients, whether men or women, fell within 30 to 69 years of age. General study results and limits: Tumor-adjacent and tumor-blood pairs displayed less overlap than did pairs of tumor regions.

The V end lost 4 bases, the J end lost 4 bases, and 7 bases lay between the germline ends. Germline V gene data show CDR1 as WNHNN and CDR2 as SYGVQD (reference sequence). CDR3 length equals 12 residues. TCR beta cDNA was made from 500 ng total RNA with a constant-region primer. It was through three nested multiplex PCR rounds of slightly modified ARM-PCR that TCR beta libraries arose. The first two PCR rounds used TRBV1-TRBV30 forward primers with a C-beta reverse primer, about 10 cycles each. MiXCR, applied by TCRdb to the multiplex PCR reads, yields one record per CDR3 protein. The sample shows fewer than 400,000 distinct CDR3 sequences, approximately 54% of them seen only once. This clonotype has a handful of counts. The antigen remains unidentified. For blood RNA, unsorted whole blood served as the source, and germline DNA was extracted too.

The sample consisted of peripheral blood. The sequence came from a woman in her thirties with primary liver carcinoma and hepatitis B virus infection. The chain employs TRBV10-1 and TRBJ2-5; D might be TRBD2 (5 bases). CDR3 sequence reads: CASSGAGETQYF. CDR3 sequence (DNA): TGCGCCAGCAGTGGGGCGGGAGAGACCCAGTACTTC.